A single sample gave rise to the 27 T cell receptor beta chains below, sequenced in a study of cytomegalovirus exposure and HLA in healthy donors. Primers for the PCR totalled 60 Vbeta and 13 Jbeta. Measured with immunoSEQ multiplex PCR; TCRdb has only the in-frame clones, and not every one. The profile shows approximately 92,000 clones, approximately 71% of them singletons. The source material was PBMCs. The origin of the receptors is a man aged 45-65 years in good health and CMV-seronegative.

This clone has a handful of counts. This chain links TRBV5-8 with TRBJ2-2; 9 bases fit TRBD1. Germline V gene data show CDR1 as SGHTS and CDR2 as YDEGEE. The CDR3 covers 15 residues. Unmatched junction bases numbered 8, after V lost 7 bases and J lost 4 bases. CDR3 coding DNA: TGTGCCAGCCAAAAACAGGGGGCGGTCACCGGGGAGCTGTTTTTT. Amino acids: CASQKQGAVTGELFF.

This clone appeared a few times. This chain uses TRBV7-2 with TRBJ1-2; 7 bases are a match to TRBD1. Looked up from germline, CDR1 is SGHTA and CDR2 is FQGNSA. V dropped 4 bases and J dropped 2; count of bases not matched to a gene: 1. The CDR3 totals 13 residues. The CDR3, as DNA: TGTGCCAGCAGCTCGACAGGGAACTATGGCTACACCTTC. It specifies CASSSTGNYGYTF.

This chain joins TRBV7-8 and TRBJ2-4; 13 bases are shared with TRBD2. After removal of 5 bases from V and 0 bases from J, the junction contained 13 bases not matched to a gene. The CDR3 spans 20 residues. Per the germline V gene, CDR1 is SGHVS and CDR2 is FQNEAQ. The CDR3 here is CASSLGLAGASNLAKNIQYF. The CDR3 DNA follows: TGTGCCAGCAGCCTCGGACTAGCGGGGGCTTCCAACCTAGCCAAAAACATTCAGTACTTC.

The chain links TRBV7-2 to TRBJ1-5; maybe TRBD1 (6 bases). V shed 2 bases and J shed 7 bases, with 12 bases lying between them. The V gene's germline CDR1 is SGHTA and CDR2 FQGNSA. The CDR3 is made up of 14 amino acids. The CDR3 region is CASSLFHQGQPQHF. The CDR3 bases are TGTGCCAGCAGCTTATTCCATCAGGGGCAGCCCCAGCATTTT.

The rearrangement links TRBV5-6 to TRBJ2-5; D gene uncertain. Per the germline V gene, CDR1 is SGHDT and CDR2 is YYEEEE. With 0 bases removed from V and 5 bases from J, the gap between germline ends came to 11 bases. There are 14 residues in the CDR3. CDR3 loop: CASSLVGQSETQYF. In DNA, the CDR3 is TGTGCCAGCAGCTTGGTTGGGCAAAGCGAGACCCAGTACTTC.

This chain uses TRBV6-5 with TRBJ1-3; TRBD1 agrees at 7 bases. The junction had 5 bases not matched to a gene; V was cut back by 6 bases and J by 0 bases. The germline V gene encodes CDR1 MNHEY and CDR2 SVGAGI. The CDR3 is 15 amino acids. The CDR3 DNA is TGTGCCAGCAGCCCCGGGACAGACTCTGGAAACACCATATATTTT. Encoded protein: CASSPGTDSGNTIYF.

The chain is built from TRBV5-1 and TRBJ1-5, with 7 bases matching TRBD1. Germline trimming cut 4 bases from V and 4 bases from J; bases unmatched to any gene: 8. Germline lookup yields CDR1 SGHRS and CDR2 YFSETQ. The CDR3 is 15 residues long. CDR3 bases: TGCGCCAGCAGCCAGGGGGACGGTTCAAATCAGCCCCAGCATTTT. This translates into CASSQGDGSNQPQHF.

The CDR3 sequence: CASSMGRYSNQPQHF. The CDR3 DNA reads TGTGCCAGTAGTATGGGGCGTTATAGCAATCAGCCCCAGCATTTT. The chain couples TRBV19 to TRBJ1-5; tentatively, D is TRBD1 (5 bases). The length of the CDR3 is 15 residues. Germline V gene data show CDR1 as LNHDA and CDR2 as SQIVND (reference sequence). V was clipped by 3 bases and J by 0 bases, with 9 bases between them.

About this clone: The final CDR3 position lacks the conserved phenylalanine or tryptophan, pointing to a likely read error. The rearrangement uses TRBV5-4 and TRBJ1-4, with D perhaps TRBD1 (6 bases). Trimming took off 1 base at V and 5 bases at J, with 12 bases between the two ends. The CDR3 is 15 amino acids. CDR1 and CDR2 from the germline V gene are SGHNT and YYREEE (reference sequence). The CDR3 loop is CASSLWGRGNEKLFV. The CDR3 DNA reads as TGTGCCAGCAGCTTGTGGGGCAGGGGCAATGAAAAACTGTTTGTT.

The chain's CDR3 is CASSARPQETQYF. The CDR3 DNA follows: TGTGCCAGCAGCGCCCGTCCCCAAGAGACCCAGTACTTC. The rearrangement links TRBV9 to TRBJ2-5; no reliable D call. Looked up from germline, CDR1 is SGDLS and CDR2 is YYNGEE. The CDR3 length is 13 residues. The V end lost 3 bases, the J end lost 1 base, and 7 bases lay between the germline ends. Based on the CDR3 plus reference TRBV9 and TRBJ2-5, the full variable domain is DSGVTQTPKHLITATGQRVTLRCSPRSGDLSVYWYQQSLDQGLQFLIQYYNGEERAKGNILERFSAQQFPDLHSELNLSSLELGDSALYFCASSARPQETQYFGPGTRLLVL.

The rearrangement joins TRBV4-3 to TRBJ2-3; 9 nucleotides align to TRBD2. V gave up 5 bases and J gave up 4 bases; unmatched junction bases: 13. Germline lookup yields CDR1 LGHNA and CDR2 YSLEER. This CDR3 is 17 amino acids long. CDR3 sequence (DNA): TGCGCCAGCAGCAAACATCTCGGTAGCGGGAGCCCAGATACGCAGTATTTT. Translated, it gives CASSKHLGSGSPDTQYF.

This clone showed up just once. The V gene is TRBV5-4, the J gene TRBJ1-1, with 7 bases fitting TRBD1. The germline V gene encodes CDR1 SGHNT and CDR2 YYREEE (reference sequence). V was clipped by 4 bases and J by 5 bases; unmatched bases: 8. This CDR3 is built from 14 residues. The CDR3 nucleotides read TGTGCCAGCAGCCCGCCAGGGGGGAGGACTGAAGCTTTCTTT. Its translation: CASSPPGGRTEAFF.

This clone was observed at least ten times. This chain connects TRBV2 to TRBJ1-5; 9 nucleotides agree with TRBD1. CDR3 length: 12 amino acids. The germline gives CDR1 SNHLY, CDR2 FYNNEI. Trimming at V came to 6 bases and at J to 9 bases, leaving 3 bases not matched to a gene. The CDR3 protein is CASRGTGTPQHF. The CDR3 DNA follows: TGTGCCAGCAGGGGGACAGGGACGCCCCAGCATTTT.

The genes are TRBV2 and TRBJ2-3, with TRBD2 matching over 13 bases. V lost 5 bases to trimming and J lost 8 bases; unmatched junction nucleotides: 10. Germline CDR1 reads SNHLY; CDR2 reads FYNNEI. This CDR3 is built from 16 residues. CDR3 sequence (DNA): TGTGCCAGCAGTCCAGGACTAGCGGGAGAGCGGGCTACGCAGTATTTT. Translating gives CASSPGLAGERATQYF.

CDR3: CASSLAGTGDGYTF. The DNA of the CDR3 is TGTGCCAGCAGCCTAGCCGGGACAGGGGATGGCTACACCTTC. V is TRBV5-8 and J is TRBJ1-2; 10 bases match TRBD1. From germline, CDR1 is SGHTS and CDR2 YDEGEE. Trimming at V came to 4 bases and at J to 6 bases, leaving 6 bases not matched to a gene. The CDR3 is made up of 14 amino acids.

The chain employs TRBV19 and TRBJ2-5; D is perhaps TRBD1 (5 bases). Looked up from germline, CDR1 is LNHDA and CDR2 is SQIVND (reference sequence). This CDR3 has 14 amino acids. V lost 5 bases and J lost 5, with 15 bases in between. CDR3 residues: CASSPRPGLETQYF. The CDR3 nucleotides are TGTGCCAGTAGTCCCCGCCCAGGGTTGGAGACCCAGTACTTC.

Written as DNA, the CDR3 is TGTGCCAGCAGCTTCCTAGCGGGGGGGCGGAATGAGCAGTTCTTC. This gives the protein CASSFLAGGRNEQFF. This chain joins TRBV5-6 and TRBJ2-1; 12 nucleotides align to TRBD2. Looked up from germline, CDR1 is SGHDT and CDR2 is YYEEEE. V was clipped by 2 bases and J by 7 bases; unmatched bases: 4. This CDR3 is 15 amino acids long.

This clone was picked up a small number of times. This sample also contains other DNA sequences that code for the same CDR3. The genes are TRBV5-1 and TRBJ1-6; the D gene is possibly TRBD1 (6 bases). V lost 1 base and J 7 bases, leaving 9 bases between the germline ends. The CDR3 runs 14 residues. Germline V gene data show CDR1 as SGHRS and CDR2 as YFSETQ. Here the CDR3 DNA reads TGCGCCAGCAGCTTGACAGGGAGAAATTCACCCCTCCACTTT. It translates to CASSLTGRNSPLHF.

The DNA for the CDR3 is TGTGCCAGCAGCCGGGCTTCGGGGGAGAAACTGTTTTTT. This gives the protein CASSRASGEKLFF. The J gene is TRBJ1-4, the V gene TRBV14; D may be TRBD1 (5 bases). This CDR3 has 13 amino acids. The germline V gene has CDR1 SGHDN and CDR2 FVKESK. V was pared by 4 bases and J by 11 bases, with 14 bases between.

CDR3 nucleotide sequence: TGTGCCAGTAGTAGGAGGGTCGGCTCCTACGAGCAGTACTTC. This sequence encodes CASSRRVGSYEQYF. The chain has TRBV19 and TRBJ2-7; TRBD2 is a possible D gene (6 bases). The CDR3 contains 14 residues. Looked up from germline, CDR1 is LNHDA and CDR2 is SQIVND (reference sequence). The ends were cut back, 4 bases at V and 0 bases at J, with 10 bases in the middle.

The chain joins TRBV19 to TRBJ2-3; 8 bases are shared with TRBD1. The length of the CDR3 is 16 residues. The germline CDR1 and CDR2 sequences are LNHDA and SQIVND (reference sequence). Trimming took 2 bases from V and 5 from J; bases not matched to a gene: 9. CDR3 nucleotides: TGTGCCAGTAGTATATTCAGACAGGGGAGGATAGATACGCAGTATTTT. Encoded protein: CASSIFRQGRIDTQYF.

This clone is a singleton in its sample. V is TRBV7-2 and J is TRBJ2-4; 9 bases are a match to TRBD2. The germline V gene has CDR1 SGHTA and CDR2 FQGNSA. Trimming removed 1 base from V and 6 bases from J; junction bases left unmatched: 1. This CDR3 region has 14 residues. CDR3: CASSLVTSGNIQYF. The CDR3, as DNA: TGTGCCAGCAGCTTAGTGACTAGCGGAAACATTCAGTACTTC.

This chain joins TRBV15 and TRBJ2-1; 9 bases agree with TRBD2. This CDR3 contains 16 residues. Germline assignment: CDR1 LNHNV and CDR2 YYDKDF (reference sequence). Trimming removed 3 bases from V and 8 bases from J; junction bases left unmatched: 11. CDR3 loop: CATSSLWRGGRDEQFF. The CDR3 DNA is TGTGCCACCAGCAGCCTGTGGCGGGGGGGCAGGGATGAGCAGTTCTTC.

This clone was seen more than once but under ten times. This sequence joins TRBV11-3 and TRBJ2-1; 14 bases line up with TRBD2. In germline, CDR1 is SGHNT, CDR2 YENEEA. The CDR3 runs 17 residues. Germline trimming cut 5 bases from V and 5 bases from J; bases unmatched to any gene: 8. The CDR3 bases are TGTGCCAGCAGCACGGGACTAGCGGGAGCTTCCCACAATGAGCAGTTCTTC. Translating it yields CASSTGLAGASHNEQFF.

This chain links TRBV6-1 with TRBJ1-6, with D perhaps TRBD1 (6 bases). Germline values: CDR1 MNHNS, CDR2 SASEGT. The CDR3 totals 15 residues. V lost 7 bases, J lost 4 bases, and 14 bases lay in between. CDR3 protein: CASTLGQTYNSPLHF. The CDR3 DNA follows: TGTGCCAGCACCTTAGGACAGACTTATAATTCACCCCTCCACTTT.

The CDR3 spells CASSEAPNTEAFF. CDR3 in DNA: TGTGCCAGCAGTGAGGCCCCGAACACTGAAGCTTTCTTT. The chain has TRBV6-4 and TRBJ1-1; no firm D call. The CDR3 totals 13 residues. Germline lookup yields CDR1 MRHNA and CDR2 SNTAGT. Trimming took 3 bases from V and 1 from J, leaving 6 bases between them.

The V gene is TRBV10-2, the J gene TRBJ2-5, with 7 nucleotides matching TRBD1. Germline loops: CDR1 WSHSY, CDR2 SAAADI. The CDR3 extends over 14 amino acids. V dropped 6 bases and J dropped 5; count of bases not matched to a gene: 9. As DNA, the CDR3 is TGCGCCAGCAGGCGGACAGGCTCTTCGGAGACCCAGTACTTC. It translates to CASRRTGSSETQYF.